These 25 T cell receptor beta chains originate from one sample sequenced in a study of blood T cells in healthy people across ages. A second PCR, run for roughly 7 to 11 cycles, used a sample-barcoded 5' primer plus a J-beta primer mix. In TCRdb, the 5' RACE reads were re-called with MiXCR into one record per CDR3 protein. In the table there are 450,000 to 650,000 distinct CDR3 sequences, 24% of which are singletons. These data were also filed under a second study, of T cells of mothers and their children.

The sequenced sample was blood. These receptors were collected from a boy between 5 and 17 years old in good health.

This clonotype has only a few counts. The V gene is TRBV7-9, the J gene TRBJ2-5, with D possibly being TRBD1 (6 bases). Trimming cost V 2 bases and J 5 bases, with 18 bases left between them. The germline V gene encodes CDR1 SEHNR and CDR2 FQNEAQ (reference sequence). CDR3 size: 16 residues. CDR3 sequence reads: CASSLFGGGDGETQYF. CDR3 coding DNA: TGTGCCAGCAGCTTATTTGGTGGGGGCGATGGTGAGACCCAGTACTTC.

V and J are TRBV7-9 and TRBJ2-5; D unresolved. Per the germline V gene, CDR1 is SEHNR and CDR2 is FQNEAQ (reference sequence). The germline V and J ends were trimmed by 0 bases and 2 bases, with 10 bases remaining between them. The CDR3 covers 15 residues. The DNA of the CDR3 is TGTGCCAGCAGCTTAGCGGCGTGGACGCAAGAGACCCAGTACTTC. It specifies CASSLAAWTQETQYF.

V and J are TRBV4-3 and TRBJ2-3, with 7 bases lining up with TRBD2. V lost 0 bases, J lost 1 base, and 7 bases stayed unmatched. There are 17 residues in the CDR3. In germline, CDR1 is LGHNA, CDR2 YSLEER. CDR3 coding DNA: TGCGCCAGCAGCCAAGATTGGGATGGACTAGGCACAGATACGCAGTATTTT. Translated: CASSQDWDGLGTDTQYF.

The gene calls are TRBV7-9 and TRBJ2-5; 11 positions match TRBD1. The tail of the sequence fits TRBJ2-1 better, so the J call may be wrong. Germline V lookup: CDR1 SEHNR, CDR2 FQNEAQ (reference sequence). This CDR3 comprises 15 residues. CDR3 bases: TGTGCCAGCAGCTTTGGACAGGGGGCACACAATGAGCAGTTCTTC. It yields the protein CASSFGQGAHNEQFF.

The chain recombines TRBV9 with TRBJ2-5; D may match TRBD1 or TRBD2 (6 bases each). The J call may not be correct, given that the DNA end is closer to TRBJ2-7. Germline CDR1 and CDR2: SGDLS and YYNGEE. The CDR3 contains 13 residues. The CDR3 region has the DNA TGTGCCAGCAGCCCTTGGGGGGCGAACGAGCAGTACTTC. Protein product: CASSPWGANEQYF.

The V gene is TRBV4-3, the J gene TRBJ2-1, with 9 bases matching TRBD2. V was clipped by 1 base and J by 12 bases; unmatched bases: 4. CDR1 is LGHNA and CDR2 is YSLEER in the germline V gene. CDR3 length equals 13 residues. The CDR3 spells CASSQGIAGAQFF. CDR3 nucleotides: TGCGCCAGCAGCCAAGGTATAGCGGGGGCGCAGTTCTTC.

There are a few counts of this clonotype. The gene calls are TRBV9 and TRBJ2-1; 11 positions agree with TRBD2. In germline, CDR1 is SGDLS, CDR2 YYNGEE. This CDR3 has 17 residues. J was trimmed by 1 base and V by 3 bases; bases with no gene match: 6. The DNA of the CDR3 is TGTGCCAGCAGCGGAGCCGGGACTAGCGGATCCTACAATGAGCAGTTCTTC. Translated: CASSGAGTSGSYNEQFF.

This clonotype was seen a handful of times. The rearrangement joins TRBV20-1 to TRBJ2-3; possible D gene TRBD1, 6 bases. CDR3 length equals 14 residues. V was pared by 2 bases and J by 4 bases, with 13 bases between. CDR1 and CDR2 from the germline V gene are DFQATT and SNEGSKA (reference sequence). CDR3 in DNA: TGCAGTGCTAGAAGGCCAGAGGGGGCAGATACGCAGTATTTT. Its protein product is CSARRPEGADTQYF.

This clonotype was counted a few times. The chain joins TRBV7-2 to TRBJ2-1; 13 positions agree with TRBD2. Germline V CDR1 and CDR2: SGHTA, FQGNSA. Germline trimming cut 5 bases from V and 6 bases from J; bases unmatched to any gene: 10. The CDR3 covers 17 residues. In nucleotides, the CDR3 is TGTGCCAGCAGCGGGTCCGGGACTAGCGGGGTTCTCAATGAGCAGTTCTTC. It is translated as CASSGSGTSGVLNEQFF.

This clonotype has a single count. CDR3 in amino acids: CATSERTGFLNTGELFF. CDR3 sequence (DNA): TGTGCCACCAGTGAACGAACAGGGTTTCTGAACACCGGGGAGCTGTTTTTT. V and J are TRBV24-1 and TRBJ2-2, with D possibly matching TRBD1 (6 bases). Germline values: CDR1 KGHDR, CDR2 SFDVKD. The CDR3 consists of 17 residues. The V gene lost 4 bases and the J gene lost 1 base, with 15 bases spanning the gap.

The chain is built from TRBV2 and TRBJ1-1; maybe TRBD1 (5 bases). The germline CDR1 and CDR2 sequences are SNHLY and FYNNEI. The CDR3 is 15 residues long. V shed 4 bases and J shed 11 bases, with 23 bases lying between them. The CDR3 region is CASSGQGGPLQAAFF. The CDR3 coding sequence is TGTGCCAGCAGTGGACAAGGCGGCCCTTTACAGGCGGCTTTCTTT.

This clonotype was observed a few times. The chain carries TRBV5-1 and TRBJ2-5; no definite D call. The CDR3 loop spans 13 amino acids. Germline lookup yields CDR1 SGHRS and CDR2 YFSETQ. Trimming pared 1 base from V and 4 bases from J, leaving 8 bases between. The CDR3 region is CASSLTAVETQYF. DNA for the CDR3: TGCGCCAGCAGCTTGACGGCGGTAGAGACCCAGTACTTC.

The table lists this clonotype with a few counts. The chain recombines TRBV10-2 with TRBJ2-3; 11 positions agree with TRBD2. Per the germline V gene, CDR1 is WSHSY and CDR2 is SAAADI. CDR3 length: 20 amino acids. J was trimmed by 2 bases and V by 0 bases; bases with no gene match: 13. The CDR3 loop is CASSESRLAGRNLYTDTQYF. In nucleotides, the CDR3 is TGCGCCAGCAGTGAGTCGAGACTAGCGGGGCGAAACCTATACACAGATACGCAGTATTTT.

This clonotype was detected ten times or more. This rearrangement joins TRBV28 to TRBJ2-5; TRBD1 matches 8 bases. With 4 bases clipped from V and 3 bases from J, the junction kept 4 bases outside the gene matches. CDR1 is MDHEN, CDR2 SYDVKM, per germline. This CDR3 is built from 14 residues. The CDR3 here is CASSSTGVEETQYF. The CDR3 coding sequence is TGTGCCAGCAGTTCGACAGGGGTGGAAGAGACCCAGTACTTC. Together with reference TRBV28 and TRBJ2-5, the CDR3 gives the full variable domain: DVKVTQSSRYLVKRTGEKVFLECVQDMDHENMFWYRQDPGLGLRLIYFSYDVKMKEKGDIPEGYSVSREKKERFSLILESASTNQTSMYLCASSSTGVEETQYFGPGTRLLVL.

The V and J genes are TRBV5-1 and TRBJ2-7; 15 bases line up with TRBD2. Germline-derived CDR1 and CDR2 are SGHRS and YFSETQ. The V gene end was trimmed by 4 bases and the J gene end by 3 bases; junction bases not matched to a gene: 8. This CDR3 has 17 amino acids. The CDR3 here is CASSLGTSGRMGYEQYF. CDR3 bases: TGCGCCAGCAGCCTGGGGACTAGCGGGAGGATGGGCTACGAGCAGTACTTC.

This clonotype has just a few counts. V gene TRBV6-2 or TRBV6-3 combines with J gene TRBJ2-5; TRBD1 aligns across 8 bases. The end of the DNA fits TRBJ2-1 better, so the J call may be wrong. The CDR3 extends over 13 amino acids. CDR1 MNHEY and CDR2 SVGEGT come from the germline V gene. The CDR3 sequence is CASRDRNYNEQFF. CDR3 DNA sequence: TGTGCCAGCCGGGACAGGAACTACAATGAGCAGTTCTTC.

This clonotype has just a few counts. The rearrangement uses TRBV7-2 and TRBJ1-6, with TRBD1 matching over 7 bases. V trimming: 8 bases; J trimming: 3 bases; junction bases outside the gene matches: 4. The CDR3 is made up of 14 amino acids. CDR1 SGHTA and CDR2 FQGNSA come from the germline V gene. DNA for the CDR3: TGTGCCAGCTCCCGGGACAGCTATAATTCACCCCTCCACTTT. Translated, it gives CASSRDSYNSPLHF.

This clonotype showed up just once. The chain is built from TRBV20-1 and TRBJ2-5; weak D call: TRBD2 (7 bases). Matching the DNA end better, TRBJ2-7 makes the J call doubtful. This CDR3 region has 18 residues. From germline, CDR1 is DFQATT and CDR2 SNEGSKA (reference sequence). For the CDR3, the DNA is TGCAGTGCTAGCCAGATGAACCAGTTGTGGGGAGGGGGCTACGAGCAGTACTTC. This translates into CSASQMNQLWGGGYEQYF.

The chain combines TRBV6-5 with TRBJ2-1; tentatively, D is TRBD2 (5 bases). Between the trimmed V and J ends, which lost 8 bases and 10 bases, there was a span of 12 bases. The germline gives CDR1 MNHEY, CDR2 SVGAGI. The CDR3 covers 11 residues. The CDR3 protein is CASQSGMEQFF. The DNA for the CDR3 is TGTGCCAGCCAATCGGGGATGGAGCAGTTCTTC.

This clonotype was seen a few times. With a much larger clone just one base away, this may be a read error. CDR3 DNA: TGCGCCAGCAACTTGGGGACTAGCGGGGTATCCTACGAGCAGTACTTC. This codes for CASNLGTSGVSYEQYF. The rearrangement uses TRBV5-1 and TRBJ2-5; TRBD2 aligns across 13 bases. Gene TRBJ2-7 matches the end of the DNA better, so the J call may be wrong. This CDR3 spans 16 amino acids. Germline loops: CDR1 SGHRS, CDR2 YFSETQ.

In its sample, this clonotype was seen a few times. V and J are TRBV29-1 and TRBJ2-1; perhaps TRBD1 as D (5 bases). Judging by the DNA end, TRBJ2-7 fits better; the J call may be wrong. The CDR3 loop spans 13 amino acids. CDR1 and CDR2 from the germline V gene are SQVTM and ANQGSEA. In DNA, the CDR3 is TGCAGCGTTGAAGGACAGACCTCCTACGAGCAGTACTTC. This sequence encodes CSVEGQTSYEQYF.

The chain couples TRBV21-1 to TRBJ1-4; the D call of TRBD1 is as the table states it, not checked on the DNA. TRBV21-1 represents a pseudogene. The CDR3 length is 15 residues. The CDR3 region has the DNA TGTGCCAGCAACCGAAGGGACAGGGGTTATGAAAAACTGTTTTTT. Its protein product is CASNRRDRGYEKLFF.

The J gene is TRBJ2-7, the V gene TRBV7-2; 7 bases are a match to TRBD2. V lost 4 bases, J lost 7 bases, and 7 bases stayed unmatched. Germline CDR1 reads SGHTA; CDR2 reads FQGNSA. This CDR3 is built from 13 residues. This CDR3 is CASSYGLVSEQYF. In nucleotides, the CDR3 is TGTGCCAGCAGCTACGGACTAGTGAGTGAGCAGTACTTC.

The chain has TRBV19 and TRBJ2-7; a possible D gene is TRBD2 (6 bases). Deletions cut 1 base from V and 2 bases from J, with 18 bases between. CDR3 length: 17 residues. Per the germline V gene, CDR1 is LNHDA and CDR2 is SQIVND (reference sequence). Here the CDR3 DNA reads TGTGCCAGTAGTATAGCCTTCGGGAGCCCTCTAACCTACGAGCAGTACTTC. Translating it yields CASSIAFGSPLTYEQYF.

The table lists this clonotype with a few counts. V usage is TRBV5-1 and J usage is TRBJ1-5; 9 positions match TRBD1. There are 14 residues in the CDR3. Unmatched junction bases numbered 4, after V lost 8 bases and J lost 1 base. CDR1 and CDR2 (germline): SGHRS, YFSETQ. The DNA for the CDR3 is TGCGCCAGGGACGACAGGGGGAGCAATCAGCCCCAGCATTTT. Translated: CARDDRGSNQPQHF. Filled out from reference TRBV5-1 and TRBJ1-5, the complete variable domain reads KAGVTQTPRYLIKTRGQQVTLSCSPISGHRSVSWYQQTPGQGLQFLFEYFSETQRNKGNFPGRFSGRQFSNSRSEMNVSTLELGDSALYLCARDDRGSNQPQHFGDGTRLSIL.